This T cell receptor beta chain was retrieved from a study of shared clonotypes between healthy human individuals (dated by TCRdb to about 2020). General notes on the study: A few men and two women, aged 18 to 49 years, made up the cohort. The study deeply sequenced blood TCR repertoires of five healthy adults to estimate repertoire size and the extent of clonotype sharing between individuals. To increase sequencing depth and limit assay-specific biases, TCR repertoire library preparation and sequencing were carried out by different laboratories using diverse techniques. Between about 0.94 and 10 billion PBMCs per donor were obtained by leukapheresis.

The research as a whole found: Based on pairwise subsampling, the degree of clonotype sharing among donors was expected to be affected by sequencing depth. Sampling was restricted to blood, and TCR repertoires in tissue are likely to differ from TCR repertoires in blood. The small number of donors limited the genetic and exposure-history diversity represented.

Comment on this clone: This receptor's antigen is unknown. No much larger clone exists at a distance of one base, and base qualities are not known.

Using the deep immunoSEQ assay, TCR CDR3 regions were amplified from genomic DNA by multiplex PCR. For each cell subset, the extracted genomic DNA was distributed evenly across all wells of several immunoSEQ 96-well plates, and each plate served as one replicate. For unsorted PBMC, each replicate PCR was loaded with 300 to 350 ng genomic DNA, equivalent to around 30,000 T cell genomes. Ten immunoSEQ deep assay plates were used to sequence unsorted PBMC genomic DNA. Purified libraries were measured with a Qubit 3.0 fluorometer, size-checked on a Bioanalyzer 2100, and measured again with the KAPA Library Quantification kit. A separate single-read 150-cycle Illumina NextSeq 550 flow cell was used to sequence each immunoSEQ 96-well plate. The authors' pipeline ran thus. Because the immunoSEQ output included only junctional sequences and no quality scores, the filtering could not be the same as the filtering used for full-length reads. Sequences were annotated with PyIR, a Python wrapper for IgBLAST v1.9, using IMGT germline references to assign V/J genes and CDR3. Reads were removed for weak V/J assignments (E-value above 1e-6), missing CDR3, stop codons, out-of-frame junctions, or ambiguous translated residues. V3J clonotypes were defined as sequences sharing the same inferred V gene, J gene, and CDR3 amino acid sequence. Percentage overlap between repertoires was calculated by dividing the number of shared unique clonotypes by the size of the smaller repertoire. Richness of each repertoire was evaluated using RTK rarefaction, the Chao1 estimator, and Recon v2.1 estimates of unobserved clonotypes. TCRdb mirrors the immuneACCESS table, restricted to in-frame sequences. Some clones are absent from its copies; in checked studies, under half trace to an unresolved V gene, and the reason for the others is unknown. Clone size and the V and J calls come from that table; the DNA yielded D and trimming. The sample includes about 510,000 clones, with roughly 78% observed a single time. Approximately 13% of the sample is held by the ten biggest clonotypes.

Donors were healthy HIV-negative adults with no recently reported acute infections or vaccinations. Every donor was a Caucasian adult living in Nashville, Tennessee, USA. For unsorted samples, 70 million to 95 million PBMCs were counted, and genomic DNA was extracted using the QIAamp DNA Blood Mini kit. Blood was obtained by leukapheresis, after which PBMCs were separated by Ficoll-Histopaque density gradient centrifugation and cryopreserved in liquid nitrogen vapor phase. The CDR3 holds 15 amino acids from the cysteine to the phenylalanine. The only DNA kept is the CDR3, 45 bases in frame from the first base. Trimming leaves V shorter by 3 bases and J shorter by 3 bases, with the junction holding 5 bases beyond the gene matches. For CDR1 and CDR2, the germline V gene lists SNHLY and FYNNEI.

The chain is assembled from TRBV2 and TRBJ2-1, and 7 junction bases match TRBD2. This receptor was taken from a woman in her forties in good health. Some clones in this sample may be carry-over from other donors' samples. Sequenced input: PBMCs. Here the CDR3 is given as CASSEGGGVYNEQFF. The nucleotide sequence is TGTGCCAGCAGTGAGGGTGGGGGGGTCTACAATGAGCAGTTCTTC.